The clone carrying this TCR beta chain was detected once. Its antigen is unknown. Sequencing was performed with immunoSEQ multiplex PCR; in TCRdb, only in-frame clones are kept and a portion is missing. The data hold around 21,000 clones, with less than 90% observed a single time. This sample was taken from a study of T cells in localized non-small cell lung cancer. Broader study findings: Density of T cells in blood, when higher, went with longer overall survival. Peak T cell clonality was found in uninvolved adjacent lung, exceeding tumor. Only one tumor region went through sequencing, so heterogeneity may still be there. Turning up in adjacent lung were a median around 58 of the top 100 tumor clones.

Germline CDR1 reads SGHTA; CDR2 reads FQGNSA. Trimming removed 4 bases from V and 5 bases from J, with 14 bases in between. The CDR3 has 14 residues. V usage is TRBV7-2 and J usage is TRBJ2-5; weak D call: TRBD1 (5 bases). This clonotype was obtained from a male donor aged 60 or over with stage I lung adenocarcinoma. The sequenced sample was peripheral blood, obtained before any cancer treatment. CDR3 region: CASSSSQGGETQYF. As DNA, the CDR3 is TGTGCCAGCAGCTCCAGCCAGGGCGGCGAGACCCAGTACTTC.